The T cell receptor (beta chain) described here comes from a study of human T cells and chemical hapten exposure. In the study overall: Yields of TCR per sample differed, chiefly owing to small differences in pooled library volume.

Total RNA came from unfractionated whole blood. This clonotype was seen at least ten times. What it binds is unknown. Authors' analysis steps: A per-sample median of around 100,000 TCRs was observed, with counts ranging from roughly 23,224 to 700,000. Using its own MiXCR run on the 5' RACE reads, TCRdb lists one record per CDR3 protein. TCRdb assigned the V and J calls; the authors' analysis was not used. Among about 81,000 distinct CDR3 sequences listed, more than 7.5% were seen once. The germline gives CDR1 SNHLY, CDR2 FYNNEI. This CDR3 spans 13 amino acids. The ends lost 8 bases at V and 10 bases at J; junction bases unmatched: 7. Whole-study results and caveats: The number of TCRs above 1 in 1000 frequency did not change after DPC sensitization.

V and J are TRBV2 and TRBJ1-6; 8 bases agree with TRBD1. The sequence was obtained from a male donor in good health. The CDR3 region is CASGGQGESPLHF. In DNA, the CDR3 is TGTGCCAGCGGAGGACAGGGCGAATCACCCCTCCACTTT.